Shown below are 18 T cell receptor beta chains from a single sample sequenced in a study of PD-1 blockade in classical Hodgkin lymphoma. The method was immunoSEQ multiplex PCR; TCRdb's version includes in-frame clones alone and lacks a portion of them. Here the sample spans under 40,000 clones, 81% being singletons. Regarding time point: cycle 4 day 1 (C4D1), after 5 to 7 weeks of nivolumab. Relapse after autologous stem cell transplantation occurred in every patient, and brentuximab vedotin exposure varied. The sample in question was peripheral blood mononuclear cells (PBMCs), obtained before the fourth cycle of nivolumab. Receptors originate from a human donor with classical Hodgkin lymphoma.

This clone occurred a few times. This chain uses TRBV19 with TRBJ1-3; D is ambiguous. The CDR3 sequence is 17 residues long. Germline assignment: CDR1 LNHDA and CDR2 SQIVND (reference sequence). Trimming cost V 0 bases and J 0 bases, with 12 bases left between them. The CDR3 bases are TGTGCCAGTAGTATAGATGATCCGAGGAACTCTGGAAACACCATATATTTT. This codes for CASSIDDPRNSGNTIYF.

J is TRBJ1-3 and V is TRBV9, with D hard to call. The length of the CDR3 is 15 residues. CDR1 and CDR2 from the germline V gene are SGDLS and YYNGEE. V lost 4 bases, J lost 0 bases, and 11 bases lay in between. The CDR3, as DNA: TGTGCCAGCAGCACTCAGGCTAGCTCTGGAAACACCATATATTTT. This gives the protein CASSTQASSGNTIYF.

The chain uses TRBV11-3 and TRBJ1-1, with D perhaps TRBD1 (5 bases). Germline CDR1 is SGHNT and CDR2 is YENEEA. Trimming removed 5 bases from V and 8 bases from J, with 15 bases in between. This CDR3 has 13 residues. The CDR3 loop reads CASSLKGQKEAFF. In DNA, the CDR3 is TGTGCCAGCAGCCTAAAAGGACAAAAGGAAGCTTTCTTT.

V gene TRBV25-1 combines with J gene TRBJ2-3; 10 bases map to TRBD1. This CDR3 contains 16 residues. Trimming at V came to 8 bases and at J to 5 bases, leaving 13 bases not matched to a gene. From germline, CDR1 is MGHDK and CDR2 SYGVNS. The CDR3 loop is CASCLGGTGEKDTQYF. The CDR3 nucleotides read TGTGCCAGCTGCCTCGGGGGGACAGGGGAGAAAGATACGCAGTATTTT.

This sequence joins TRBV29-1 and TRBJ1-1, with TRBD1 identical over 8 bases. After removal of 7 bases from V and 1 base from J, the junction contained 8 bases not matched to a gene. From germline, CDR1 is SQVTM and CDR2 ANQGSEA. The CDR3 length is 14 residues. The DNA for the CDR3 is TGCAGCGCCCGACAGGGGCCGAAGAACACTGAAGCTTTCTTT. Translation: CSARQGPKNTEAFF.

This rearrangement joins TRBV15 to TRBJ1-1, with D perhaps matching TRBD1 (6 bases). V lost 0 bases and J lost 3, with 14 bases in between. From germline, CDR1 is LNHNV and CDR2 YYDKDF (reference sequence). This CDR3 spans 16 amino acids. CDR3 loop: CATSRDLLEGDTEAFF. CDR3 nucleotide sequence: TGTGCCACCAGCAGAGATCTCTTGGAGGGGGACACTGAAGCTTTCTTT.

This clone has only a few counts. J is TRBJ2-2 and V is TRBV5-4, with 9 bases identical to TRBD1. Looked up from germline, CDR1 is SGHNT and CDR2 is YYREEE (reference sequence). V gave up 4 bases and J gave up 8 bases; unmatched junction bases: 6. The CDR3 consists of 14 residues. CDR3 in DNA: TGTGCCAGCAGCCCGGGACAGGGATGGGGGGAGCTGTTTTTT. Translation: CASSPGQGWGELFF. Full variable domain (missing parts from reference TRBV5-4 and TRBJ2-2): ETGVTQSPTHLIKTRGQQVTLRCSSQSGHNTVSWYQQALGQGPQFIFQYYREEENGRGNFPPRFSGLQFPNYSSELNVNALELDDSALYLCASSPGQGWGELFFGEGSRLTVL.

The chain is built from TRBV2 and TRBJ2-3; D is undetermined. Germline V gene data show CDR1 as SNHLY and CDR2 as FYNNEI. This CDR3 has 11 amino acids. Trimming left V 1 base short and J 9 bases short, with 5 bases between. CDR3 amino acids: CASSEGNTQYF. CDR3 coding DNA: TGTGCCAGCAGTGAAGGAAACACGCAGTATTTT. Full variable domain (rest looked up from reference TRBV2 and TRBJ2-3): EPEVTQTPSHQVTQMGQEVILRCVPISNHLYFYWYRQILGQKVEFLVSFYNNEISEKSEIFDDQFSVERPDGSNFTLKIRSTKLEDSAMYFCASSEGNTQYFGPGTRLTVL.

This rearrangement joins TRBV19 to TRBJ1-2; D is unclear. CDR1 is LNHDA and CDR2 is SQIVND in the germline V gene (reference sequence). Trimming pared 7 bases from V and 5 bases from J, leaving 17 bases between. This CDR3 region has 14 residues. The CDR3 loop reads CASKSYRDSYGYTF. The CDR3 coding sequence is TGTGCCAGTAAGAGTTATAGGGATTCGTATGGCTACACCTTC. The full variable domain, in which reference TRBV19 and TRBJ1-2 provide the parts outside the CDR3, is DGGITQSPKYLFRKEGQNVTLSCEQNLNHDAMYWYRQDPGQGLRLIYYSQIVNDFQKGDIAEGYSVSREKKESFPLTVTSAQKNPTAFYLCASKSYRDSYGYTFGSGTRLTVV.

J is TRBJ2-2 and V is TRBV30; D gene ambiguous. The CDR3 spans 13 residues. Per the germline V gene, CDR1 is GTSNPN and CDR2 is SVGIG (reference sequence). The V and J ends lost 0 bases and 5 bases respectively, with 7 bases between them. The CDR3 protein is CAWSVHRTGELFF. The CDR3 DNA reads TGTGCCTGGAGTGTACACCGTACCGGGGAGCTGTTTTTT.

V usage is TRBV6-1 and J usage is TRBJ2-1; 14 positions agree with TRBD2. J lost 0 bases, V lost 4 bases, and 5 bases had no gene match. This CDR3 spans 18 amino acids. The germline V gene encodes CDR1 MNHNS and CDR2 SASEGT. CDR3 amino acids: CASSGGLAGESSYNEQFF. Written as DNA, the CDR3 is TGTGCCAGCAGTGGGGGACTAGCGGGGGAGAGCTCCTACAATGAGCAGTTCTTC.

This chain links TRBV29-1 with TRBJ1-1; D is ambiguous. V lost 3 bases, J lost 3 bases, and 8 bases lay in between. This CDR3 region has 12 residues. Germline assignment: CDR1 SQVTM and CDR2 ANQGSEA. Written as DNA, the CDR3 is TGCAGCGTTGAGAGGACCTACACTGAAGCTTTCTTT. This encodes CSVERTYTEAFF.

The chain joins TRBV7-9 to TRBJ2-1, with 12 bases that match TRBD2. V lost 0 bases and J lost 8; bases outside the gene matches: 8. The CDR3 consists of 17 residues. Germline V CDR1 and CDR2: SEHNR, FQNEAQ (reference sequence). CDR3 region: CASSLAETSGSWHEQFF. CDR3 nucleotides: TGTGCCAGCAGCTTAGCAGAGACTAGCGGGAGCTGGCATGAGCAGTTCTTC.

By proportion, this clone is medium-sized. The rearrangement uses TRBV5-5 and TRBJ1-1; D unclear. In germline, CDR1 is SGHKS, CDR2 YYEKEE (reference sequence). Trimming pared 2 bases from V and 8 bases from J, leaving 13 bases between. The CDR3 is 13 amino acids. The CDR3 DNA reads TGTGCCAGCAGCTTTTCGTATGCGACGGAAGCTTTCTTT. Residues: CASSFSYATEAFF.

This chain links TRBV11-2 with TRBJ2-1, with TRBD2 matching 14 bases. Germline CDR1 SGHAT, CDR2 FQNNGV. CDR3 length: 18 amino acids. J was trimmed by 5 bases and V by 3 bases; bases with no gene match: 9. The CDR3 DNA is TGTGCCAGCAGCTTCGGGACTAGCGGGAGAAAACGAGACAATGAGCAGTTCTTC. Residues: CASSFGTSGRKRDNEQFF.

The chain is built from TRBV28 and TRBJ2-1; 13 bases agree with TRBD2. The CDR3 runs to 19 residues. V shed 5 bases and J 0 bases; nucleotides not matched to a gene: 10. CDR1 is MDHEN and CDR2 is SYDVKM in the germline V gene. CDR3 coding DNA: TGTGCCAGCAGTACACTAGCGGGAGGGCGAAAACGCTCCTACAATGAGCAGTTCTTC. It specifies CASSTLAGGRKRSYNEQFF.

This clone was seen a few times. This rearrangement joins TRBV15 to TRBJ1-3, with D perhaps matching TRBD1 (6 bases). V was trimmed by 6 bases and J by 0 bases, leaving 9 bases between them. CDR1 LNHNV and CDR2 YYDKDF come from the germline V gene (reference sequence). The CDR3 length is 14 residues. CDR3 DNA: TGTGCCACCAGGAAGACAGGCTCTGGAAACACCATATATTTT. This translates into CATRKTGSGNTIYF.

The chain is built from TRBV15 and TRBJ2-5; 9 positions agree with TRBD1. After removal of 3 bases from V and 4 bases from J, the junction contained 6 bases not matched to a gene. The CDR3 is 15 residues long. Per the germline V gene, CDR1 is LNHNV and CDR2 is YYDKDF (reference sequence). Written as DNA, the CDR3 is TGTGCCACCAGCAGGGGCACGACAGGGGGAGAGACCCAGTACTTC. The encoded protein is CATSRGTTGGETQYF.